This is a list of T cell receptor beta chains from one sample in a study of Graves' ophthalmopathy and Graves' hyperthyroidism. TCRdb re-called the multiplex PCR reads with MiXCR, one entry per CDR3 protein. Among about 400,000 distinct CDR3 sequences, about 17% were seen once, and the ten largest hold 1.6%. Sequenced sample: peripheral blood. The origin of the receptors is a woman aged 18-30 years with Graves' ophthalmopathy. The CDR3 runs from the conserved cysteine through the conserved F or W. D genes are given only for firm matches. For some rows the clone size is stated as once, few or many, or as a class when expanded; others skip it.

j_call	d_call	v_call	clone_size	cdr3_nt	cdr3_aa
TRBJ2-4	TRBD2	TRBV27	few	TGTGCCAGCAGTCCGGGGACTAGCGGCAAAAACATTCAGTACTTC	CASSPGTSGKNIQYF
TRBJ2-5	NA	TRBV12-3/TRBV12-4	many	TGTGCCAGCAGTCAGGACTCCCCGAGGGCCCAGTACTTC	CASSQDSPRAQYF
TRBJ1-1	NA	TRBV30	NA	TGTGCCTGGAGTGTACGTAATGGTCCTCGGGAAGCTTTCTTT	CAWSVRNGPREAFF
TRBJ1-5	NA	TRBV6-1	NA	TGTGCCAGCACTCCGACGGGAAATAGCAATCAGCCCCAGCATTTT	CASTPTGNSNQPQHF
TRBJ2-2	TRBD1	TRBV11-2	many	TGTGCCAGCAGCGGCTACAGGGGGGAGAACACCGGGGAGCTGTTTTTT	CASSGYRGENTGELFF
TRBJ2-2	TRBD2	TRBV11-1	once	TGTGCCAGCAGCCTCGACTTAGCGGGAGTCGGGACCGGGGAGCTGTTTTTT	CASSLDLAGVGTGELFF
TRBJ2-6	NA	TRBV6-6	many	TGTGCCAGCAGTAACGTAACAGACGCCCTCCCCTCTGGGGCCAACGTCCTGACTTTC	CASSNVTDALPSGANVLTF
TRBJ2-5	NA	TRBV6-1	many	TGTGCCAGCAGAGAAGGGGGGTTACTTCAAGAGACCCAGTACTTC	CASREGGLLQETQYF
TRBJ1-1	NA	TRBV29-1	many	TGCAGCGTTGAAGGGATCATGAACACTGAAGCTTTCTTT	CSVEGIMNTEAFF
TRBJ1-5	NA	TRBV6-5	many	TGTGCCAGCAGTCTCCAGGACCACCGGGTGGGGCCCCAGCATTTT	CASSLQDHRVGPQHF
TRBJ1-2	TRBD1	TRBV20-1	many	TGCAGTGCTAGAGGGACAGGGCGAAACTACACCTTC	CSARGTGRNYTF
TRBJ1-5	NA	TRBV6-2/TRBV6-3	many	TGTGCCAGCAGTTACTACATTAGGGGGAATCAGCCCCAGCATTTT	CASSYYIRGNQPQHF
TRBJ1-5	TRBD1	TRBV6-4	many	TGTGCCAGCAGTCGGGGTACAGGGGTCGGTGGCAATCAGCCCCAGCATTTT	CASSRGTGVGGNQPQHF
TRBJ2-5	NA	TRBV28	NA	TGTGCCCTTCGGGAGAGCGACGGGGAAACCCAGTACTTC	CALRESDGETQYF
TRBJ2-7	NA	TRBV28	NA	TGTGCCAGCAGCCAACTAGACGAGCAGTACTTC	CASSQLDEQYF
TRBJ1-3	NA	TRBV6-5	many	TGTGCCAGCAGTTCTACGGGGAACTCTGGAAACACCATATATTTT	CASSSTGNSGNTIYF
TRBJ2-5	NA	TRBV6-2/TRBV6-3	many	TGTGCCAGCAGTTACAGCGGCGGGAAAGAGACCCAGTACTTC	CASSYSGGKETQYF
TRBJ1-1	NA	TRBV30	once	TGTGCCCAAACAGGTGAAGCTTTCTTT	CAQTGEAFF